This TCR beta chain originates from a study of post-analysis software for immune sequencing data. Across the whole study: In terms of disease course, relapsing-remitting, secondary progressive and progressive-relapsing multiple sclerosis were included.

The study's findings and limits: Versus controls, multiple sclerosis patients showed significantly lower diversity (normalized Chao1). Strong co-clustering by F measure was seen for same-batch samples.

cDNA libraries of TCR beta carried unique molecular identifiers. Using its own MiXCR run on the PCR reads, TCRdb lists one record per CDR3 protein. The sample includes 750,000 to 950,000 distinct CDR3 sequences, just over 45% seen only once; the top ten take roughly 4.5%. Ten or more counts support this clonotype. As yet, its antigen is unknown. Sequenced material: blood. This receptor was identified in a girl aged 5 to 17 with multiple sclerosis.

This chain's CDR3 is CASSPDSNYGYTF. In nucleotides, the CDR3 is TGTGCCAGCAGCCCGGACAGCAACTATGGCTACACCTTC. V gene TRBV27 combines with J gene TRBJ1-2, with a possible D match to TRBD1 (6 bases). The V and J ends lost 6 bases and 2 bases respectively, with 10 bases between them. The CDR3 consists of 13 residues. Germline V CDR1 and CDR2: MNHEY, SMNVEV (reference sequence).